A single sample gave rise to the 11 T cell receptor beta chains below, sequenced in a study of blood T cell repertoires in COVID-19. TCRdb's copy holds only in-frame clones and misses some; the assay was immunoSEQ multiplex PCR. The sample has 55,000 to 80,000 clones, roughly nine tenths seen once; the top ten hold roughly 2.8%. Sequenced input: peripheral blood. The receptors were gathered from a man aged 50 to 59 with acute or convalescent COVID-19.

The chain couples TRBV10-3 to TRBJ2-7; weak D call: TRBD1 (6 bases). V dropped 8 bases and J dropped 6 bases, with 17 bases sitting between them. The germline V gene has CDR1 ENHRY and CDR2 SYGVKD. The CDR3 runs to 13 residues. For the CDR3, the DNA is TGTGCCATCGGCCCCGGGACAACTCCCGAGCAGTACTTC. Its translation is CAIGPGTTPEQYF.

This clone was found once. The J gene is TRBJ1-2, the V gene TRBV18, with TRBD1 as a possible D gene (6 bases). There are 14 residues in the CDR3. The germline V and J ends were trimmed by 4 bases and 8 bases, with 17 bases remaining between them. CDR1 and CDR2 from the germline V gene are KGHSH and LQKENI. The CDR3 DNA reads TGTGCCAGCTCACGCCCGCAGGGGAGCGGAGGCTACACCTTC. This gives the protein CASSRPQGSGGYTF.

The chain recombines TRBV20-1 with TRBJ2-3; D ambiguous. This CDR3 spans 16 amino acids. The germline CDR1 and CDR2 sequences are DFQATT and SNEGSKA (reference sequence). The germline V and J ends were trimmed by 4 bases and 1 base, with 18 bases remaining between them. In DNA, the CDR3 is TGCAGTGCTACTGACTTTTCTGGGCTGGGCACAGATACGCAGTATTTT. It specifies CSATDFSGLGTDTQYF.

The chain carries TRBV7-2 and TRBJ2-5, with D perhaps TRBD1 (7 bases). This CDR3 is 14 amino acids long. Trimming took 4 bases from V and 4 from J, leaving 13 bases between them. Per germline, CDR1 SGHTA and CDR2 FQGNSA. CDR3 in DNA: TGTGCCAGCAGCTACGTGGAGGGGGCAGAGACCCAGTACTTC. Translated: CASSYVEGAETQYF.

The V call is TRBV4-3, the J call TRBJ1-6; 8 nucleotides align to TRBD1. V lost 2 bases and J lost 7; bases outside the gene matches: 16. There are 19 residues in the CDR3. The germline V gene has CDR1 LGHNA and CDR2 YSLEER. The CDR3 sequence: CASSQTNQIATGENSPLHF. The CDR3 region has the DNA TGCGCCAGCAGCCAAACCAATCAGATTGCGACAGGGGAGAATTCACCCCTCCACTTT.

The CDR3 DNA is TGTGCCAGCTCACCACAACGACAGGGCACCCAATCCGGGGAGCTGTTTTTT. Protein sequence: CASSPQRQGTQSGELFF. V is TRBV18 and J is TRBJ2-2; 7 nucleotides match TRBD1. The CDR3 has 17 residues. V shed 1 base and J 6 bases; nucleotides not matched to a gene: 11. CDR1 is KGHSH, CDR2 LQKENI, per germline. Supplemented by reference TRBV18 and TRBJ2-2, the full variable domain reads NAGVMQNPRHLVRRRGQEARLRCSPMKGHSHVYWYRQLPEEGLKFMVYLQKENIIDESGMPKERFSAEFPKEGPSILRIQQVVRGDSAAYFCASSPQRQGTQSGELFFGEGSRLTVL.

V usage is TRBV7-2 and J usage is TRBJ2-3; TRBD1 matches at 9 bases. The V gene end was trimmed by 0 bases and the J gene end by 8 bases; junction bases not matched to a gene: 6. Germline CDR1 and CDR2: SGHTA and FQGNSA. The CDR3 totals 15 residues. The CDR3 bases are TGTGCCAGCAGCTTAGCTTACAGGGGGCGTGTTACGCAGTATTTT. This encodes CASSLAYRGRVTQYF.

This clone has only a few counts. The J gene is TRBJ2-1, the V gene TRBV28, with TRBD1 matching 8 bases. This CDR3 comprises 16 residues. CDR1 is MDHEN and CDR2 is SYDVKM in the germline V gene. V shed 4 bases, J shed 7 bases, and the junction held 12 bases outside the gene matches. The CDR3 DNA is TGTGCCAGCAGTTACGGCCGGGACAGGAGGGGGAATGAGCAGTTCTTC. Protein: CASSYGRDRRGNEQFF.

The chain joins TRBV2 to TRBJ1-5; D uncertain. The V end lost 8 bases, the J end lost 2 bases, and 16 bases lay between the germline ends. Germline-derived CDR1 and CDR2 are SNHLY and FYNNEI. The length of the CDR3 is 15 residues. The CDR3 nucleotides read TGTGCCAGCGACTTAGCGGGAGTCGGCAATCAGCCCCAGCATTTT. This codes for CASDLAGVGNQPQHF.

The chain joins TRBV5-1 to TRBJ1-1; 8 nucleotides line up with TRBD1. Germline V gives CDR1 SGHRS, CDR2 YFSETQ. V trimming: 4 bases; J trimming: 4 bases; junction bases outside the gene matches: 12. This CDR3 comprises 16 residues. The CDR3 region is CASSHQGAPGGTEAFF. In DNA form, the CDR3 reads TGCGCCAGCAGCCACCAGGGGGCGCCGGGGGGCACTGAAGCTTTCTTT.

This clone was picked up a small number of times. The chain's CDR3 is CASSLTYMGDQPQHF. In DNA form, the CDR3 reads TGTGCCAGCAGCTTAACCTATATGGGAGATCAGCCCCAGCATTTT. The rearrangement uses TRBV7-2 and TRBJ1-5; D is ambiguous. Trimming stripped 2 bases from V and 5 bases from J, with 13 bases between. Germline CDR1 and CDR2: SGHTA and FQGNSA. The CDR3 is made up of 15 amino acids.